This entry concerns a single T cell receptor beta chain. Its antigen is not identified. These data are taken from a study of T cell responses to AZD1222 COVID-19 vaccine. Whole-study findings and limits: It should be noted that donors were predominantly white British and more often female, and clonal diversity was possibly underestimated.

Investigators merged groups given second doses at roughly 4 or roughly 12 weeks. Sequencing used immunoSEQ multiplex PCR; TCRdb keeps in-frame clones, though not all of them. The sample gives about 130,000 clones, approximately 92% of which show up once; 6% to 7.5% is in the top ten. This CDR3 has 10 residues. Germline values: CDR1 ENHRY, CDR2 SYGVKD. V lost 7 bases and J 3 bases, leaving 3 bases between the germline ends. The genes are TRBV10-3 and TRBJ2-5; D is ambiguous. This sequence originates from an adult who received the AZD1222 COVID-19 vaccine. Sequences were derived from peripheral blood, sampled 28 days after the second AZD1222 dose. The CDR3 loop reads CAINEETQYF. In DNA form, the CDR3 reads TGTGCCATCAACGAAGAGACCCAGTACTTC.